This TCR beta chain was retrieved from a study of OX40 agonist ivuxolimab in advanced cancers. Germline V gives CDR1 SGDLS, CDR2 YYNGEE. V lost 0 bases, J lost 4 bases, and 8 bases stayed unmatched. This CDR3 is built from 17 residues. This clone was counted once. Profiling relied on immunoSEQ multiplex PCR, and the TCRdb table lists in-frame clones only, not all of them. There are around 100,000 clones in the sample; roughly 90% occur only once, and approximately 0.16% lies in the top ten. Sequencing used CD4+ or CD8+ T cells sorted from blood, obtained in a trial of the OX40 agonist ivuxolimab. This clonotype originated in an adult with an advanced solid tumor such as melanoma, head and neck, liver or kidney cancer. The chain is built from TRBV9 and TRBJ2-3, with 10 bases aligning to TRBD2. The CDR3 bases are TGTGCCAGCAGCGTAGGCAGCGGGGGGGTAAGGGCAGATACGCAGTATTTT. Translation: CASSVGSGGVRADTQYF.